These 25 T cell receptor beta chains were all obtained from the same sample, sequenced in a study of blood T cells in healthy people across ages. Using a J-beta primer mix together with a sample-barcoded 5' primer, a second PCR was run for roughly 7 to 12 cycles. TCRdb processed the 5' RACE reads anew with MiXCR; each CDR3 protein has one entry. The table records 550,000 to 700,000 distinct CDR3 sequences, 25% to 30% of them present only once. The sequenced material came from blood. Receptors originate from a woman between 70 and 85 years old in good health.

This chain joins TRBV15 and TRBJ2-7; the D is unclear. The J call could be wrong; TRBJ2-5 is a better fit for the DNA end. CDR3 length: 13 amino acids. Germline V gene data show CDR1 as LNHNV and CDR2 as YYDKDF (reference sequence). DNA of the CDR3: TGTGCCACCAGCGTCGGAACACAAGAGACCCAGTACTTC. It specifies CATSVGTQETQYF.

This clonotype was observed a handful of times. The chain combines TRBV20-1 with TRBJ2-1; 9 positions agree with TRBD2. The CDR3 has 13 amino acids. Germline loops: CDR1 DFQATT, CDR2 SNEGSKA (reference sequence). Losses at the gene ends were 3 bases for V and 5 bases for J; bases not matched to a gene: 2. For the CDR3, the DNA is TGCAGTGCTAGGGCGGGGGGGGACAATGAGCAGTTCTTC. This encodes CSARAGGDNEQFF.

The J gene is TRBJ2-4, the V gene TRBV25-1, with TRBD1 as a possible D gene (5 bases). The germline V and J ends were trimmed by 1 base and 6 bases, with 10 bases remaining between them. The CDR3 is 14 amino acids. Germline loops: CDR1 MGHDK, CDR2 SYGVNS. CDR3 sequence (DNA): TGTGCCAGCAGTGAATGGGGCAGCTCAAACATTCAGTACTTC. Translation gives CASSEWGSSNIQYF.

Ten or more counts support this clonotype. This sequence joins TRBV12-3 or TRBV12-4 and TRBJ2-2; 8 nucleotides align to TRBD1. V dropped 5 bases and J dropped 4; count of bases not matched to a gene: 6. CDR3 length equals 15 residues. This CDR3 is CASSMWDRSTGELFF. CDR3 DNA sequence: TGTGCCAGCAGTATGTGGGACAGGAGCACCGGGGAGCTGTTTTTT.

For the CDR3, the DNA is TGTGCCAGCAGCTTAAGCGGGGGGGGTCCAGATACGCAGTATTTT. Encoded protein: CASSLSGGGPDTQYF. The V and J genes are TRBV7-2 and TRBJ2-3, with TRBD2 matching over 10 bases. Germline lookup yields CDR1 SGHTA and CDR2 FQGNSA. The CDR3 spans 15 residues. Trimming cost V 2 bases and J 4 bases; bases outside gene matches: 3. Full variable domain (missing parts from reference TRBV7-2 and TRBJ2-3): GAGVSQSPSNKVTEKGKDVELRCDPISGHTALYWYRQSLGQGLEFLIYFQGNSAPDKSGLPSDRFSAERTGGSVSTLTIQRTQQEDSAVYLCASSLSGGGPDTQYFGPGTRLTVL.

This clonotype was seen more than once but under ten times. The CDR3 reads CASSQDLTGGGYGYTF. The DNA of the CDR3 is TGCGCCAGCAGCCAAGATCTAACAGGGGGCGGCTATGGCTACACCTTC. The chain has TRBV4-3 and TRBJ1-2; 9 nucleotides line up with TRBD1. Germline V CDR1 and CDR2: LGHNA, YSLEER. The CDR3 is 16 amino acids. Germline trimming cut 0 bases from V and 4 bases from J; bases unmatched to any gene: 6.

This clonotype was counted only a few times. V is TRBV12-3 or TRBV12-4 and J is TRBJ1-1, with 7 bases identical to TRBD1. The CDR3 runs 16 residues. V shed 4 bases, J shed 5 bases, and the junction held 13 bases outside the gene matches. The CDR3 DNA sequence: TGTGCCAGCAGTTGGAGGGGAACAGGGGTATGGACTGAAGCTTTCTTT. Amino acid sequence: CASSWRGTGVWTEAFF.

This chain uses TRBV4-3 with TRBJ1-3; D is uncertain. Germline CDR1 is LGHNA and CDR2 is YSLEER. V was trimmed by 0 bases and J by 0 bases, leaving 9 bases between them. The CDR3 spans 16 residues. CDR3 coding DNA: TGCGCCAGCAGCCAAGATGTAGGGAGCTCTGGAAACACCATATATTTT. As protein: CASSQDVGSSGNTIYF.

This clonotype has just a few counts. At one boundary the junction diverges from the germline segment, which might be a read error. CDR3 loop: CATSGRGRFNAQFF. The CDR3 bases are TGTGCCACCAGCGGGAGGGGGCGTTTCAATGCGCAGTTCTTC. The J gene is TRBJ2-1, the V gene TRBV24-1, with D possibly TRBD2 on 8 matching bases. This CDR3 has 14 residues. Germline values: CDR1 KGHDR, CDR2 SFDVKD.

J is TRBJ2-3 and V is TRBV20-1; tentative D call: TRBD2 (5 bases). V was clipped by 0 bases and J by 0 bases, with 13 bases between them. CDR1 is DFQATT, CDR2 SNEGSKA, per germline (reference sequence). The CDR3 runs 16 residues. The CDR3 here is CSARDSGKTSTDTQYF. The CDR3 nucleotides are TGCAGTGCTAGAGATTCCGGGAAGACTAGCACAGATACGCAGTATTTT.

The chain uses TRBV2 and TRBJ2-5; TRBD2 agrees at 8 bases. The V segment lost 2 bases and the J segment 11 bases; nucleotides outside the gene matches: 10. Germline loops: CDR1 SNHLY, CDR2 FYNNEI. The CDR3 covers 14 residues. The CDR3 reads CASSERGGKWEQYF. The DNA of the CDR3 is TGTGCCAGCAGTGAACGGGGGGGCAAGTGGGAGCAGTACTTC.

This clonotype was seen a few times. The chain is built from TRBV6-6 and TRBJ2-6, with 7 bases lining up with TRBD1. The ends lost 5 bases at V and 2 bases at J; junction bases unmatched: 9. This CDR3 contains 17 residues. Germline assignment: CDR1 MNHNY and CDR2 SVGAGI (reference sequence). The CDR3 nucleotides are TGTGCCAGCAGTAAATCGACAGGGTTGGCTGGGGCCAACGTCCTGACTTTC. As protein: CASSKSTGLAGANVLTF.

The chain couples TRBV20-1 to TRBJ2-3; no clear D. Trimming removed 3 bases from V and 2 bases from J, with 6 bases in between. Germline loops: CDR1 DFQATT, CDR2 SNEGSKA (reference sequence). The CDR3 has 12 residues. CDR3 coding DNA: TGCAGTGCTAGTATTCTCACAGATACGCAGTATTTT. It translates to CSASILTDTQYF.

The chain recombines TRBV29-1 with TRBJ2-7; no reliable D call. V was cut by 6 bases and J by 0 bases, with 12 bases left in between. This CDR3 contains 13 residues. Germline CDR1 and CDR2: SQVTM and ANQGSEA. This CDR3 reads CSVGPESSYEQYF. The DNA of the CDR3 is TGCAGCGTAGGACCCGAGAGCTCCTACGAGCAGTACTTC.

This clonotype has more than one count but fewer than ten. CDR3 amino acids: CASIVKQGGADTQYF. The CDR3 DNA reads as TGTGCCAGCATCGTAAAACAGGGCGGGGCAGATACGCAGTATTTT. The gene calls are TRBV6-5 and TRBJ2-3; D could derive from TRBD1 or TRBD2 (6 bases each). The ends were cut back, 7 bases at V and 4 bases at J, with 18 bases in the middle. The length of the CDR3 is 15 residues. Germline assignment: CDR1 MNHEY and CDR2 SVGAGI.

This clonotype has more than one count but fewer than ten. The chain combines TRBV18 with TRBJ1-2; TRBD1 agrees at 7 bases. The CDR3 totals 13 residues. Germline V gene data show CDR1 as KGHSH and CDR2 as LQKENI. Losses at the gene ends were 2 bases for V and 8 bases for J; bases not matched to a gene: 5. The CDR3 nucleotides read TGTGCCAGCTCACCAGGGGACAGCAGCGGCTACACCTTC. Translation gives CASSPGDSSGYTF.

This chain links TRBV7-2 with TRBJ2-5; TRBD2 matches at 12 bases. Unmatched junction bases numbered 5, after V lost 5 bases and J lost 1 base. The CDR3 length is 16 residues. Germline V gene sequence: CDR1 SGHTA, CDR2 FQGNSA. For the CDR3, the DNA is TGTGCCAGCAGCCGCGCTAGCGGGGGGGCCCAAGAGACCCAGTACTTC. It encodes CASSRASGGAQETQYF.

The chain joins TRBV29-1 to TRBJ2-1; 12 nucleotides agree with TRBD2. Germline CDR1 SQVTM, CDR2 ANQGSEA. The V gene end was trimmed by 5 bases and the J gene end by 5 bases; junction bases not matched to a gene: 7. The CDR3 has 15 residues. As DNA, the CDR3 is TGCAGCGTTACCAGGACTAGCGGGACCGACAATGAGCAGTTCTTC. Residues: CSVTRTSGTDNEQFF.

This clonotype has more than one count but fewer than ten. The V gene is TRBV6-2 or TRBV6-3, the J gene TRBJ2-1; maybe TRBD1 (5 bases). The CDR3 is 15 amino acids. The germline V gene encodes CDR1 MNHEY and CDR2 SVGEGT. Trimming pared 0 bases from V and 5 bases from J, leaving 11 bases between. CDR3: CASSYSRPGNNEQFF. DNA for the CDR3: TGTGCCAGCAGTTACTCGAGGCCAGGGAACAATGAGCAGTTCTTC.

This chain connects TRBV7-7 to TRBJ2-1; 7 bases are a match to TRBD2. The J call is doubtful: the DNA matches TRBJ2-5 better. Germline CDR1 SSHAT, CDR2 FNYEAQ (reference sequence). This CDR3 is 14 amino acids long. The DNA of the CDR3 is TGTGCCAGCAGAGTTATCAGCGGGGAGCTGCCCCAGTACTTC. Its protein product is CASRVISGELPQYF.

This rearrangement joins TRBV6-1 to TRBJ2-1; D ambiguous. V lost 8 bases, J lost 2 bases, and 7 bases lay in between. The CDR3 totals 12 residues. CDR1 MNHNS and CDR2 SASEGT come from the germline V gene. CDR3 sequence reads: CASDWTYNEQFF. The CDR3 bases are TGTGCCAGCGATTGGACCTACAATGAGCAGTTCTTC.

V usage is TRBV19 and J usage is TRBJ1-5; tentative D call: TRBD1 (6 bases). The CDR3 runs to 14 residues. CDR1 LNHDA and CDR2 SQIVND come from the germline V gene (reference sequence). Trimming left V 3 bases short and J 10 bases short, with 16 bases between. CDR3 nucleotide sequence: TGTGCCAGTAGTATGGGGGTCAGGGGACAACCCCAGCATTTT. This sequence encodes CASSMGVRGQPQHF.

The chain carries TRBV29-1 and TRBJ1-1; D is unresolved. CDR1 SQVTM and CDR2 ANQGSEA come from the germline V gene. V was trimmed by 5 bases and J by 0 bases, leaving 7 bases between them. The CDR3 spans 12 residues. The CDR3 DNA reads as TGCAGCGTTCCCTCGATGAACACTGAAGCTTTCTTT. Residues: CSVPSMNTEAFF.

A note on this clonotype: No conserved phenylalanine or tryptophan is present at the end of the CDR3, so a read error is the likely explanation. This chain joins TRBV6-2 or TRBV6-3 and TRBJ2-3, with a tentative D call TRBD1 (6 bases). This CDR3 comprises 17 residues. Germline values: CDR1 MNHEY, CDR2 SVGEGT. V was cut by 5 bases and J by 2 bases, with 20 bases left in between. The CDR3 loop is CASSVQPGEPFTDTQYY. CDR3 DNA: TGTGCCAGCAGTGTCCAACCAGGGGAACCATTCACAGATACGCAGTATTAT.

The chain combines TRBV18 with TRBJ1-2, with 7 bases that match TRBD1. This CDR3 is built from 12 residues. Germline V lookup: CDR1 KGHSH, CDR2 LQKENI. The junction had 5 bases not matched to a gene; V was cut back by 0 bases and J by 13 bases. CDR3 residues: CASSPPDRESTF. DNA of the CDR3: TGTGCCAGCTCACCACCTGACAGGGAAAGCACCTTC.